The 26 T cell receptor beta chains in this list originate from one sample, sequenced in a study of T cell repertoires in ileal Crohn's disease. Clones were read by immunoSEQ multiplex PCR, and TCRdb kept only the in-frame ones, dropping some. Among under 12,000 clones listed, roughly 72% were seen once. Stated time point: neoterminal ileum biopsy at postoperative endoscopy, about 6 months after surgery. Material: ileal tissue. All receptors derive from an adult with Crohn's disease.

The rearrangement links TRBV28 to TRBJ2-5, with 9 nucleotides matching TRBD2. Germline CDR1 MDHEN, CDR2 SYDVKM. V shed 7 bases, J shed 5 bases, and the junction held 8 bases outside the gene matches. The CDR3 contains 14 residues. CDR3 sequence: CASTPGGRVETQYF. Here the CDR3 DNA reads TGTGCCAGCACCCCTGGCGGGAGGGTTGAGACCCAGTACTTC.

V and J are TRBV4-2 and TRBJ1-4; D remains ambiguous. CDR3 length: 13 amino acids. The V end was cut by 5 bases, the J end by 8 bases, with 12 bases between. Germline V CDR1 and CDR2: LGHNA, YNFKEQ. The CDR3 loop reads CASSTRHREKLFF. The DNA for the CDR3 is TGTGCCAGCAGCACCCGACACCGAGAAAAACTGTTTTTT.

The rearrangement uses TRBV19 and TRBJ1-1; 10 nucleotides line up with TRBD1. Germline CDR1 is LNHDA and CDR2 is SQIVND (reference sequence). The CDR3 runs to 15 residues. The V and J ends lost 5 bases and 0 bases, in that order; junction bases with no gene match: 3. The CDR3 DNA sequence: TGTGCCAGTAGTGAGGACAGGGGGATGAACACTGAAGCTTTCTTT. Protein sequence: CASSEDRGMNTEAFF.

The genes are TRBV5-3 and TRBJ2-1; 11 positions agree with TRBD2. TRBV5-3 is an ORF, and what it does is uncertain. This CDR3 spans 15 amino acids. The junction had 9 bases not matched to a gene; V was cut back by 5 bases and J by 8 bases. For the CDR3, the DNA is TGTGCCAGAAGACTAGCGGGAGACCCTCGGGATGAGCAGTTCTTC. The encoded protein is CARRLAGDPRDEQFF.

The chain carries TRBV5-6 and TRBJ1-5; TRBD1 might be the D (5 bases). CDR3 length: 16 residues. CDR1 is SGHDT, CDR2 YYEEEE, per germline. V was shortened by 0 bases and J by 3 bases, with 13 bases between the two germline ends. The CDR3 region is CASSLEEGANNQPQHF. Here the CDR3 DNA reads TGTGCCAGCAGCTTGGAAGAAGGGGCAAACAATCAGCCCCAGCATTTT.

V gene TRBV7-3 combines with J gene TRBJ2-6; D gene unclear. The germline V gene has CDR1 SGHTA and CDR2 FQGTGA. Trimming removed 5 bases at V and 0 bases at J, with 17 bases between. This CDR3 has 18 amino acids. As DNA, the CDR3 is TGTGCCAGCAGCCCCAGTGCCAGGTTCCACTCTGGGGCCAACGTCCTGACTTTC. Translated, it gives CASSPSARFHSGANVLTF.

The chain has TRBV30 and TRBJ1-1; 9 bases fit TRBD1. V shed 7 bases, J shed 4 bases, and the junction held 4 bases outside the gene matches. Per the germline V gene, CDR1 is GTSNPN and CDR2 is SVGIG (reference sequence). This CDR3 is 12 amino acids long. CDR3 DNA sequence: TGTGCCTTTGGACAGGGGTTCACTGAAGCTTTCTTT. Translation gives CAFGQGFTEAFF.

The chain combines TRBV28 with TRBJ2-7; possible D gene TRBD2, 7 bases. Germline CDR1 is MDHEN and CDR2 is SYDVKM. CDR3 length: 14 residues. Trimming removed 9 bases from V and 0 bases from J, with 15 bases in between. Here the CDR3 DNA reads TGTGCCAGTTTTTCGGGGGGCAGCTCCTACGAGCAGTACTTC. Translation: CASFSGGSSYEQYF.

The chain has TRBV23-1 and TRBJ2-2; TRBD2 aligns across 7 bases. TRBV23-1 is treated as an ORF (open reading frame) with a function not yet certain. The CDR3 covers 15 residues. The V gene end was trimmed by 9 bases and the J gene end by 5 bases; junction bases not matched to a gene: 12. The CDR3 is CASRRRGKETGELFF. The CDR3 bases are TGCGCCAGTCGGCGGCGGGGGAAGGAGACCGGGGAGCTGTTTTTT.

The chain combines TRBV5-5 with TRBJ2-7, with 7 bases identical to TRBD2. Germline V gene data show CDR1 as SGHKS and CDR2 as YYEKEE (reference sequence). The CDR3 has 15 amino acids. V dropped 4 bases and J dropped 2; count of bases not matched to a gene: 9. The CDR3 region is CASSTRSGTAYEQYF. The CDR3, as DNA: TGTGCCAGCAGCACCCGCAGCGGGACGGCCTACGAGCAGTACTTC.

The CDR3 protein is CASSSAAANEQFF. CDR3 DNA sequence: TGTGCCAGCAGCTCCGCCGCTGCGAATGAGCAGTTCTTC. V is TRBV7-6 and J is TRBJ2-1; no reliable D call. Germline V lookup: CDR1 SGHVS, CDR2 FNYEAQ. This CDR3 has 13 amino acids. Trimming pared 4 bases from V and 7 bases from J, leaving 11 bases between.

The chain carries TRBV28 and TRBJ2-1; D possibly corresponds to TRBD2 (5 bases). V lost 3 bases and J 15 bases, leaving 21 bases between the germline ends. CDR3 size: 14 residues. Germline values: CDR1 MDHEN, CDR2 SYDVKM. The CDR3 is CASSFRQTRGVPFF. CDR3 in DNA: TGTGCCAGCAGTTTCAGGCAAACCCGGGGAGTCCCGTTCTTC.

J is TRBJ2-7 and V is TRBV5-1, with 11 bases lining up with TRBD2. Germline CDR1 is SGHRS and CDR2 is YFSETQ. This CDR3 has 16 residues. V gave up 0 bases and J gave up 7 bases; unmatched junction bases: 9. In DNA form, the CDR3 reads TGCGCCAGCAGCTTGGCCGGGCTAGCGGGAGGCCAGGAGCAGTACTTC. Its protein is CASSLAGLAGGQEQYF.

The chain uses TRBV4-1 and TRBJ1-5; no definite D call. Germline CDR1 MGHRA, CDR2 YSYEKL. The germline V and J ends were trimmed by 3 bases and 3 bases, with 12 bases remaining between them. CDR3 length equals 15 residues. The CDR3 nucleotides are TGCGCCAGCAGCCAGCTTACGGGGTTCAATCAGCCCCAGCATTTT. Translating it yields CASSQLTGFNQPQHF.

This clone is classed as large. The sample has other DNA sequences that encode this CDR3 too. The chain has TRBV2 and TRBJ2-1; TRBD2 agrees at 14 bases. Germline CDR1 is SNHLY and CDR2 is FYNNEI. With 3 bases clipped from V and 4 bases from J, the junction kept 5 bases outside the gene matches. The CDR3 is 17 amino acids. The CDR3 region has the DNA TGTGCCAGCAGTGAGGGACTAGCGGGAGCGTCATACAATGAGCAGTTCTTC. Translated: CASSEGLAGASYNEQFF.

The chain's CDR3 is CASSLNRMTYEQYF. The CDR3 coding sequence is TGTGCCAGCAGCTTAAACAGGATGACCTACGAGCAGTACTTC. The gene calls are TRBV7-2 and TRBJ2-7, with TRBD1 as a possible D gene (5 bases). The CDR3 is made up of 14 amino acids. V was cut by 2 bases and J by 2 bases, with 10 bases left in between. Germline loops: CDR1 SGHTA, CDR2 FQGNSA. Together with reference TRBV7-2 and TRBJ2-7, the CDR3 gives the full variable domain: GAGVSQSPSNKVTEKGKDVELRCDPISGHTALYWYRQSLGQGLEFLIYFQGNSAPDKSGLPSDRFSAERTGGSVSTLTIQRTQQEDSAVYLCASSLNRMTYEQYFGPGTRLTVT.

With respect to this clone: Other DNA sequences in the sample encode the same CDR3. The chain employs TRBV15 and TRBJ2-7; D might be TRBD1 (7 bases). Deletions cut 5 bases from V and 6 bases from J, with 17 bases between. The CDR3 contains 14 residues. Germline V gene sequence: CDR1 LNHNV, CDR2 YYDKDF (reference sequence). CDR3 amino acids: CATSRGDREGEQYF. The CDR3 nucleotides read TGTGCCACCAGCCGCGGGGACAGAGAAGGCGAGCAGTACTTC.

This clone was found once. The chain links TRBV5-5 to TRBJ2-3, with a weak D call TRBD2 (6 bases). V was cut by 4 bases and J by 3 bases, with 12 bases left in between. CDR3 length equals 14 residues. Germline V gene sequence: CDR1 SGHKS, CDR2 YYEKEE (reference sequence). The CDR3 DNA reads TGTGCCAGCAGCGAAGGACTACGAACAGATACGCAGTATTTT. Amino acids: CASSEGLRTDTQYF.

The chain links TRBV6-1 to TRBJ1-3, with D perhaps matching TRBD1 (5 bases). The CDR3 is made up of 13 amino acids. V was shortened by 7 bases and J by 4 bases, with 11 bases between the two germline ends. Looked up from germline, CDR1 is MNHNS and CDR2 is SASEGT. CDR3 in amino acids: CASNRYLGNTIYF. The CDR3 DNA sequence: TGTGCCAGCAACAGGTATCTCGGAAACACCATATATTTT.

The V gene is TRBV5-1, the J gene TRBJ1-5; D not certain. This CDR3 spans 14 amino acids. V was clipped by 0 bases and J by 2 bases, with 6 bases between them. Germline V gene sequence: CDR1 SGHRS, CDR2 YFSETQ. CDR3 DNA sequence: TGCGCCAGCAGCTTGGCGGGTGGCAATCAGCCCCAGCATTTT. Encoded protein: CASSLAGGNQPQHF.

This clone ranks as medium-sized (0.01 to 0.1%). The V call is TRBV7-4, the J call TRBJ1-2, with TRBD1 identical over 8 bases. V lost 1 base, J lost 7 bases, and 11 bases stayed unmatched. The CDR3 covers 16 residues. CDR1 and CDR2 (germline): SGHVT, SQSDAQ. The CDR3 DNA follows: TGTGCCAGCAGCTTAGGAGAGCAGGGGGCGATCTCTGGCTACACCTTC. It codes for CASSLGEQGAISGYTF.

The chain uses TRBV5-1 and TRBJ2-1, with TRBD1 identical over 12 bases. Per germline, CDR1 SGHRS and CDR2 YFSETQ. This CDR3 is 16 amino acids long. V trimming: 1 base; J trimming: 7 bases; junction bases outside the gene matches: 6. CDR3 sequence: CASSLSGQGAYNEQFF. In DNA, the CDR3 is TGCGCCAGCAGCTTGTCGGGACAGGGGGCGTATAATGAGCAGTTCTTC.

The chain links TRBV18 to TRBJ2-3; D is undetermined. From germline, CDR1 is KGHSH and CDR2 LQKENI. V gave up 1 base and J gave up 4 bases, with 6 bases separating them. The CDR3 is 13 residues long. The CDR3 DNA reads TGTGCCAGCTCACCACAGGAGTCAGATACGCAGTATTTT. Its translation is CASSPQESDTQYF.

This clone was seen only once. The chain couples TRBV18 to TRBJ1-1, with 7 bases fitting TRBD1. The V gene end was trimmed by 3 bases and the J gene end by 3 bases; junction bases not matched to a gene: 7. The CDR3 covers 15 residues. Germline V gene sequence: CDR1 KGHSH, CDR2 LQKENI. The CDR3 sequence: CASSPRQGSDTEAFF. CDR3 bases: TGTGCCAGCTCACCTAGACAGGGTTCGGACACTGAAGCTTTCTTT.

The rearrangement joins TRBV9 to TRBJ2-1; 7 nucleotides align to TRBD2. This CDR3 is 15 amino acids long. Per germline, CDR1 SGDLS and CDR2 YYNGEE. Germline trimming cut 0 bases from V and 4 bases from J; bases unmatched to any gene: 4. CDR3 bases: TGTGCCAGCAGCGTAGACAGCGGGGCTTACAATGAGCAGTTCTTC. Amino acid sequence: CASSVDSGAYNEQFF.

This clone was detected only a few times. This chain uses TRBV30 with TRBJ2-4, with D maybe TRBD2 (5 bases). The V end lost 3 bases, the J end lost 0 bases, and 21 bases lay between the germline ends. The CDR3 contains 18 residues. CDR1 is GTSNPN, CDR2 SVGIG, per germline (reference sequence). CDR3 in DNA: TGTGCCTGGAGCCCCCCGAGCGCGGGTGGGATAGCCAAAAACATTCAGTACTTC. As protein: CAWSPPSAGGIAKNIQYF.